Shown below are 29 T cell receptor beta chains from a single sample sequenced in a study of T cell repertoires in cytomegalovirus infection. TCRdb re-called the reads with MiXCR, one entry per CDR3 protein. The sample comprises some 560,000 distinct CDR3 sequences, 40% of which are singletons, and around 50% rests with the top ten. These receptors lack a known antigen. The material sequenced was cultured PBMCs, taken from culture after CMV antigen stimulation. The receptors stem from a human donor in good health (CMV status not recorded). Some clones in this sample may be carry-over from other donors' samples.

This clonotype turned up a few times. This rearrangement joins TRBV27 to TRBJ2-3; unclear D gene. The germline CDR1 and CDR2 sequences are MNHEY and SMNVEV (reference sequence). The germline V and J ends were trimmed by 8 bases and 4 bases, with 16 bases remaining between them. The CDR3 has 14 residues. DNA of the CDR3: TGTGCCAGCGGTAGTTCCGTATTCCCAGATACGCAGTATTTT. Translated: CASGSSVFPDTQYF.

This clonotype came up many times. CDR3 in amino acids: CASSRSGRAAETQYF. CDR3 coding DNA: TGTGCCAGCAGCCGTAGCGGGAGGGCCGCTGAGACCCAGTACTTC. The V call is TRBV7-6, the J call TRBJ2-5, with 11 bases identical to TRBD2. J was trimmed by 5 bases and V by 5 bases; bases with no gene match: 7. The CDR3 loop spans 15 amino acids. The germline CDR1 and CDR2 sequences are SGHVS and FNYEAQ.

The chain carries TRBV7-8 and TRBJ2-2; D gene uncertain. V dropped 5 bases and J dropped 8 bases, with 6 bases sitting between them. Per the germline V gene, CDR1 is SGHVS and CDR2 is FQNEAQ. This CDR3 comprises 11 residues. In DNA form, the CDR3 reads TGTGCCAGCAGCGTCGTGGGGGAGCTGTTTTTT. Encoded protein: CASSVVGELFF.

Worth noting for this clonotype: No conserved phenylalanine or tryptophan is present at the end of the CDR3, so a read error is the likely explanation. The genes are TRBV5-1 and TRBJ1-1; D ambiguous. Germline assignment: CDR1 SGHRS and CDR2 YFSETQ. Trimming left V 5 bases short and J 1 base short, with 6 bases between. The CDR3 extends over 12 amino acids. In nucleotides, the CDR3 is TGCGCCAGCAGAAGGTCGAACACTGAAGCTTTCTTA. It yields the protein CASRRSNTEAFL.

A remark on this clonotype: One end of the junction is discordant with germline, which a read error may explain. The V call is TRBV4-3, the J call TRBJ1-6; TRBD1 is a possible D gene (6 bases). CDR3 length: 17 residues. Germline assignment: CDR1 LGHNA and CDR2 YSLEER. Written as DNA, the CDR3 is TGCGCCAGCAGCCAAGTTTTTGGGGGCTCCTATAATTCACCCGTCCACTTT. This codes for CASSQVFGGSYNSPVHF.

For this clonotype: A much bigger clone sits one base away, suggesting this may be a read error. The CDR3 end shows no conserved phenylalanine or tryptophan, and so a read error is likely. The chain is built from TRBV7-2 and TRBJ2-7, with 12 bases matching TRBD1. The CDR3 runs to 15 residues. Germline lookup yields CDR1 SGHTA and CDR2 FQGNSA. The V gene end was trimmed by 5 bases and the J gene end by 6 bases; junction bases not matched to a gene: 8. The CDR3: CASSPGTGGRSEQYY. The DNA for the CDR3 is TGTGCCAGCAGCCCGGGGACAGGGGGCAGATCCGAGCAGTACTAC.

This sequence joins TRBV19 and TRBJ2-2, with TRBD2 matching over 8 bases. Looked up from germline, CDR1 is LNHDA and CDR2 is SQIVND (reference sequence). The trim removed 9 bases at V and 2 bases at J, leaving 8 bases unmatched. This CDR3 has 15 residues. The CDR3: CASGGVAGNTGELFF. The CDR3 nucleotides read TGTGCCAGCGGTGGGGTAGCGGGAAACACCGGGGAGCTGTTTTTT.

There are a few counts of this clonotype. V is TRBV10-3 and J is TRBJ2-1; tentatively, D is TRBD1 (6 bases). V lost 6 bases, J lost 3 bases, and 15 bases lay in between. Germline CDR1 and CDR2: ENHRY and SYGVKD. This CDR3 has 15 amino acids. CDR3 residues: CAIRDGTPYYNEQFF. CDR3 DNA: TGTGCCATCAGGGACGGGACACCATACTACAATGAGCAGTTCTTC.

The rearrangement uses TRBV4-1 and TRBJ1-6; TRBD1 matches 7 bases. The CDR3 extends over 14 amino acids. The trim removed 7 bases at V and 9 bases at J, leaving 9 bases unmatched. Germline V lookup: CDR1 MGHRA, CDR2 YSYEKL. DNA for the CDR3: TGCGCCAGCACCACAGGGGTCCCAGGTTCACCCCTCCACTTT. The encoded protein is CASTTGVPGSPLHF.

The chain uses TRBV6-1 and TRBJ2-1; 7 bases match TRBD1. This CDR3 has 16 amino acids. Germline loops: CDR1 MNHNS, CDR2 SASEGT. J lost 3 bases, V lost 1 base, and 6 bases had no gene match. CDR3 amino acids: CASSEGQGLDYNEQFF. The DNA of the CDR3 is TGTGCCAGCAGTGAAGGACAGGGATTGGACTACAATGAGCAGTTCTTC.

The chain carries TRBV7-9 and TRBJ2-1; unclear D gene. V was shortened by 2 bases and J by 8 bases, with 7 bases between the two germline ends. From germline, CDR1 is SEHNR and CDR2 FQNEAQ (reference sequence). The CDR3 is made up of 12 amino acids. CDR3 residues: CASSLRPYEQFF. CDR3 in DNA: TGTGCCAGCAGCTTAAGGCCCTATGAGCAGTTCTTC.

In this sample, this clonotype turned up a few times. The chain is built from TRBV6-6 and TRBJ1-2, with 7 bases matching TRBD1. The CDR3 is 14 residues long. Germline CDR1 is MNHNY and CDR2 is SVGAGI (reference sequence). J lost 4 bases, V lost 6 bases, and 8 bases had no gene match. In nucleotides, the CDR3 is TGTGCCAGCAGCTACGACAGGGAGAGCTATGGCTACACCTTC. It yields the protein CASSYDRESYGYTF.

This chain joins TRBV4-3 and TRBJ2-5; 7 bases align to TRBD1. Germline trimming cut 0 bases from V and 3 bases from J; bases unmatched to any gene: 13. CDR1 and CDR2 (germline): LGHNA, YSLEER. The CDR3 has 18 residues. For the CDR3, the DNA is TGCGCCAGCAGCCAAGAAGGGGGCCTTGTTGGGGTGGAAGAGACCCAGTACTTC. Its protein product is CASSQEGGLVGVEETQYF.

Only a few counts were recorded for this clonotype. The gene calls are TRBV7-2 and TRBJ2-1; 8 bases fit TRBD2. This CDR3 region has 15 residues. The V gene's germline CDR1 is SGHTA and CDR2 FQGNSA. V shed 3 bases and J 2 bases; nucleotides not matched to a gene: 3. In DNA, the CDR3 is TGTGCCAGCAGCTTTACGGGGGGGCCCTACAATGAGCAGTTCTTC. Translated, it gives CASSFTGGPYNEQFF.

V gene TRBV24-1 combines with J gene TRBJ2-1, with TRBD2 matching 11 bases. V shed 4 bases and J 2 bases; nucleotides not matched to a gene: 9. CDR3 length equals 18 residues. Looked up from germline, CDR1 is KGHDR and CDR2 is SFDVKD. The CDR3 is CATSESSGSGGAYNEQFF. The DNA for the CDR3 is TGTGCCACCAGTGAATCCTCCGGTAGCGGGGGGGCCTACAATGAGCAGTTCTTC.

This chain uses TRBV7-2 with TRBJ2-1; 8 bases are a match to TRBD2. The CDR3 consists of 14 residues. Germline assignment: CDR1 SGHTA and CDR2 FQGNSA. With V trimmed by 7 bases and J by 4 bases, 6 bases remained unmatched. This CDR3 reads CASTLSGVYNEQFF. CDR3 coding DNA: TGTGCCAGCACCCTTAGCGGGGTGTACAATGAGCAGTTCTTC. Based on the CDR3 plus reference TRBV7-2 and TRBJ2-1, the full variable domain is GAGVSQSPSNKVTEKGKDVELRCDPISGHTALYWYRQSLGQGLEFLIYFQGNSAPDKSGLPSDRFSAERTGGSVSTLTIQRTQQEDSAVYLCASTLSGVYNEQFFGPGTRLTVL.

V is TRBV6-5 and J is TRBJ1-4; D gene ambiguous. The CDR3 has 16 amino acids. The V end lost 8 bases, the J end lost 8 bases, and 24 bases lay between the germline ends. Looked up from germline, CDR1 is MNHEY and CDR2 is SVGAGI. The CDR3 is CASCQASPRGVEKLFF. The CDR3 bases are TGTGCCAGCTGTCAGGCGTCTCCCAGAGGCGTGGAAAAACTGTTTTTT.

The CDR3 DNA reads as TGTGCCAGCAGTTTATCGGGACAGGGTAGGAAGGAGACCCAGTACTTC. It translates to CASSLSGQGRKETQYF. V gene TRBV28 combines with J gene TRBJ2-5, with TRBD1 matching 9 bases. There are 16 residues in the CDR3. V lost 1 base, J lost 5 bases, and 8 bases stayed unmatched. CDR1 and CDR2 from the germline V gene are MDHEN and SYDVKM.

The chain combines TRBV19 with TRBJ2-2, with D unclear. The V gene's germline CDR1 is LNHDA and CDR2 SQIVND (reference sequence). Deletions cut 2 bases from V and 4 bases from J, with 8 bases between. The CDR3 has 14 residues. The CDR3 DNA reads TGTGCCAGTAGTATAAAGGAGTTCACCGGGGAGCTGTTTTTT. Translation gives CASSIKEFTGELFF. The variable domain in full, completed from reference TRBV19 and TRBJ2-2, reads DGGITQSPKYLFRKEGQNVTLSCEQNLNHDAMYWYRQDPGQGLRLIYYSQIVNDFQKGDIAEGYSVSREKKESFPLTVTSAQKNPTAFYLCASSIKEFTGELFFGEGSRLTVL.

Only a few counts were recorded for this clonotype. J is TRBJ2-5 and V is TRBV7-6, with D tentatively TRBD1 (5 bases). The V end was cut by 5 bases, the J end by 8 bases, with 15 bases between. Germline V gene lookup returns CDR1 SGHVS and CDR2 FNYEAQ. The CDR3 has 13 amino acids. The CDR3 DNA reads as TGTGCCAGCAGCGACCGACAGTTTGCAACCCAGTACTTC. Translated, it gives CASSDRQFATQYF.

This rearrangement joins TRBV20-1 to TRBJ2-2; 8 bases match TRBD2. The CDR3 extends over 15 amino acids. With V trimmed by 1 base and J by 0 bases, 1 base remained unmatched. Germline V gene data show CDR1 as DFQATT and CDR2 as SNEGSKA (reference sequence). CDR3 coding DNA: TGCAGTGCTAGAGGACTAGCGTCGAACACCGGGGAGCTGTTTTTT. This encodes CSARGLASNTGELFF.

The rearrangement links TRBV20-1 to TRBJ1-5; D is perhaps TRBD1 (5 bases). Germline V gene data show CDR1 as DFQATT and CDR2 as SNEGSKA (reference sequence). The length of the CDR3 is 16 residues. V shed 0 bases and J shed 2 bases, with 14 bases lying between them. The CDR3: CSARDTGGRGNQPQHF. The CDR3 DNA sequence: TGCAGTGCTAGAGATACGGGGGGACGGGGCAATCAGCCCCAGCATTTT.

This clonotype appeared many times. The genes are TRBV7-2 and TRBJ2-7; D is possibly TRBD2 (5 bases). Trimming shortened V by 5 bases and J by 1 base, and 12 bases separated the two germline ends. This CDR3 is built from 14 residues. Germline CDR1 and CDR2: SGHTA and FQGNSA. CDR3 sequence: CASSQRTGSYEQYF. The CDR3 nucleotides read TGTGCCAGCAGCCAGAGGACTGGGTCCTACGAGCAGTACTTC.

The chain recombines TRBV5-6 with TRBJ2-7; D tentatively reads TRBD1 or TRBD2 (5 bases each). CDR3 length: 13 residues. V gave up 4 bases and J gave up 7 bases, with 15 bases separating them. Per the germline V gene, CDR1 is SGHDT and CDR2 is YYEEEE. The DNA of the CDR3 is TGTGCCAGCAGCAGCAGGGTTACGGGGGAGCAGTACTTC. Translating gives CASSSRVTGEQYF.

In its sample, this clonotype was seen many times. This chain connects TRBV7-2 to TRBJ2-1, with D perhaps TRBD1 or TRBD2 (5 bases each). The CDR3 length is 14 residues. V was trimmed by 3 bases and J by 12 bases, leaving 18 bases between them. Germline assignment: CDR1 SGHTA and CDR2 FQGNSA. CDR3 nucleotides: TGTGCCAGCAGCTTGCCGGGGCCAGCCCCGGGGCAGTTCTTC. Its translation: CASSLPGPAPGQFF.

The CDR3 spells CASSLAAGARQHF. The CDR3 nucleotides read TGTGCCAGCAGCTTAGCGGCAGGGGCTCGTCAGCATTTT. This sequence joins TRBV7-8 and TRBJ1-5, with D maybe TRBD1 (6 bases). The CDR3 consists of 13 residues. With 0 bases removed from V and 13 bases from J, the gap between germline ends came to 13 bases. Germline CDR1 and CDR2: SGHVS and FQNEAQ.

This clonotype was recorded a few times. The chain combines TRBV7-2 with TRBJ1-1; D remains ambiguous. The CDR3 runs to 13 residues. The germline V gene encodes CDR1 SGHTA and CDR2 FQGNSA. Trimming took off 3 bases at V and 10 bases at J, with 15 bases between the two ends. The CDR3 DNA reads as TGTGCCAGCAGCTTGCGGCAGGCCGACGGAGCTTTCTTT. It specifies CASSLRQADGAFF. The full variable domain, in which reference TRBV7-2 and TRBJ1-1 provide the parts outside the CDR3, is GAGVSQSPSNKVTEKGKDVELRCDPISGHTALYWYRQSLGQGLEFLIYFQGNSAPDKSGLPSDRFSAERTGGSVSTLTIQRTQQEDSAVYLCASSLRQADGAFFGQGTRLTVV.

The chain employs TRBV10-3 and TRBJ2-1, with 7 bases that match TRBD1. Trimming at V came to 9 bases and at J to 2 bases, leaving 4 bases not matched to a gene. The CDR3 spans 13 residues. CDR1 and CDR2 from the germline V gene are ENHRY and SYGVKD. The CDR3 spells CAIAGTAYNEQFF. The CDR3 nucleotides read TGTGCCATTGCCGGGACAGCCTACAATGAGCAGTTCTTC.

For this clonotype: This may be a read error, as it is one base from a much larger clone. V and J are TRBV7-9 and TRBJ2-3; no clear D gene. This CDR3 contains 11 residues. Germline V gene sequence: CDR1 SEHNR, CDR2 FQNEAQ (reference sequence). V was cut by 4 bases and J by 4 bases, with 3 bases left in between. The CDR3 nucleotides read TGTGCCAGCAGCTGGCCAGATACGCAGTATTTT. Translating gives CASSWPDTQYF.